This is a list of T cell receptor beta chains from one sample in a study of cytomegalovirus exposure and HLA in healthy donors. Clones were sequenced by immunoSEQ multiplex PCR, and TCRdb holds only the in-frame ones, with some missing. The sample includes approximately 75,000 clones, 80% seen only once; the top ten take 1.1%. Source material: PBMCs. The receptors originated from a male donor in good health and CMV-seronegative. CDR3s include the opening cysteine and the closing phenylalanine or tryptophan. D genes are given only for firm matches. Size is omitted from some rows. Given values are once, few, many or a class for expanded clones.

v_call	clone_size	j_call	d_call	cdr3_aa	cdr3_nt
TRBV5-4	once	TRBJ1-1	NA	CASSLFGTEAFF	TGTGCCAGCAGCTTGTTCGGGACTGAAGCTTTCTTT
TRBV28	NA	TRBJ2-7	NA	CASSLRGLDEQYF	TGTGCCAGCAGTTTACGAGGTTTGGACGAGCAGTACTTC
TRBV5-5	once	TRBJ1-2	TRBD1	CASSLWAPGQDQDGYPF	TGTGCCAGCAGCTTGTGGGCGCCCGGACAGGATCAAGATGGCTACCCCTTC
TRBV7-8	NA	TRBJ2-2	NA	CASSFTSLNTGELFF	TGTGCCAGCAGCTTCACTAGCCTAAACACCGGGGAGCTGTTTTTT
TRBV27	NA	TRBJ2-3	TRBD2	CASSSRLAGEPGSTDTQYF	TGTGCCAGCAGTTCCCGACTAGCGGGAGAGCCCGGAAGCACAGATACGCAGTATTTT
TRBV9	NA	TRBJ2-7	TRBD2	CASSSPGTSGSTYEQYF	TGTGCCAGCAGCTCACCTGGGACTAGCGGGAGCACCTACGAGCAGTACTTC
TRBV5-1	NA	TRBJ1-1	NA	CASRRGKNTEAFF	TGCGCCAGCAGGCGGGGGAAGAACACTGAAGCTTTCTTT
TRBV7-9	few	TRBJ2-1	TRBD1	CASSLALETGTYNEQFF	TGTGCCAGCAGCTTAGCGCTCGAGACAGGGACCTACAATGAGCAGTTCTTC
TRBV19	NA	TRBJ1-6	TRBD1	CASSPDGTANSPLHF	TGTGCCAGTAGTCCTGACGGGACAGCTAATTCACCCCTCCACTTT
TRBV11-1	NA	TRBJ1-6	TRBD1	CASSFRDRQRNSPLHF	TGTGCCAGCAGCTTTCGGGACAGGCAACGGAATTCACCCCTCCACTTT
TRBV29-1	NA	TRBJ1-1	NA	CSVEGRVNTEAFF	TGCAGCGTTGAGGGCAGGGTGAACACTGAAGCTTTCTTT
TRBV15	few	TRBJ1-6	NA	CATSRDSGRNHPLHF	TGTGCCACCAGCAGAGATTCCGGGAGGAATCATCCCCTCCACTTT
TRBV7-2	NA	TRBJ1-1	NA	CASSLGEGNTEAFF	TGTGCCAGCAGCTTAGGGGAGGGGAACACTGAAGCTTTCTTT
TRBV5-1	few	TRBJ1-2	TRBD1	CASSAGQGAQYGYPF	TGCGCCAGCAGCGCGGGACAGGGGGCGCAGTATGGCTACCCCTTC